These T cell receptor beta chains were read from a single sample in a study of T cells in Graves' hyperthyroidism and ophthalmopathy. MiXCR, run by TCRdb on the multiplex PCR reads, gives a single entry per CDR3 protein. The sample lists roughly 200,000 distinct CDR3 sequences, about 17% seen once, with roughly 44% in the top ten. Sequencing was done on a sample of blood. These receptors came from a man aged 35-49 years with Graves' hyperthyroidism. Both conserved end residues are part of each CDR3.

v_call: TRBV10-3; j_call: TRBJ2-3; cdr3_aa: CAISESGGGTDTQYF
v_call: TRBV20-1; j_call: TRBJ1-6; cdr3_aa: CSAHRGPPLHF
v_call: TRBV28; j_call: TRBJ2-2; cdr3_aa: CASTTFSAGELFF
v_call: TRBV30; j_call: TRBJ1-5; cdr3_aa: CAWRSPGQKNQPQHF
v_call: TRBV7-3; j_call: TRBJ2-2; cdr3_aa: CASSLTGTGTGELFF
v_call: TRBV6-2/TRBV6-3; j_call: TRBJ2-7; cdr3_aa: CASSYAPGGRGRGEQYF
v_call: TRBV10-3; j_call: TRBJ2-5; cdr3_aa: CAIRDSLETQYF
v_call: TRBV20-1; j_call: TRBJ2-3; cdr3_aa: CSASGAGGQDTQYF
v_call: TRBV27; j_call: TRBJ2-7; cdr3_aa: CASSLRDRGWTYEQYF
v_call: TRBV20-1; j_call: TRBJ1-5; cdr3_aa: CSARRTGTAQHF
v_call: TRBV28; j_call: TRBJ1-1; cdr3_aa: CASSLPTGNTEAFF
v_call: TRBV18; j_call: TRBJ2-7; cdr3_aa: CASSDDSLGTYEQYF
v_call: TRBV13; j_call: TRBJ2-7; cdr3_aa: CASSSQGGEQYF
v_call: TRBV7-6; j_call: TRBJ2-6; cdr3_aa: CASSITGAGANVLTF
v_call: TRBV2; j_call: TRBJ2-7; cdr3_aa: CASSEQAPSREQYF
v_call: TRBV4-3; j_call: TRBJ1-5; cdr3_aa: CASSQGPGGNQPQHF
v_call: TRBV2; j_call: TRBJ1-2; cdr3_aa: CASREGDRGLVGYTF
v_call: TRBV27; j_call: TRBJ1-1; cdr3_aa: CASSPDPGTGGDTEAFF
v_call: TRBV7-9; j_call: TRBJ2-1; cdr3_aa: CASSIGTGVTREQFF